This T cell receptor (beta chain) was documented in a study of T cell repertoires in cytomegalovirus infection (dated by TCRdb to about 2019). Background for the entire study: Recently identified HLA-C-restricted CMV epitopes, whose presentation resists viral immunomodulation, were targeted by peptide stimulations together with well-studied HLA-B-restricted epitopes. Donor HLA type was relevant to the analysis, as public TCR beta signatures indicated carriage of CMV infection together with the matching HLA type. Summary of the overall study and its limitations: The ex vivo response was dominated by HLA-C-restricted CMV-specific TCR beta clonotypes, which also provided the single most frequent clonotype in two of eight donors. In both this cohort and an independent approximately 400-donor cohort, the cumulative frequency of public TCR beta family members distinguished carriers of CMV infection plus the relevant HLA type.

As regards this clonotype: The target of this receptor is not known. Base qualities were left out, and no much larger clone turns up one base away.

The sequencer was an Illumina HiSeq 1500. TCRdb reanalyzed the raw reads on its own, using fastp at Q25 for trimming and MiXCR for clone calling, and kept in-frame beta chains. A single entry per CDR3 protein holds the most common genes and DNA from its merged rows. For this sample the table gives approximately 100,000 distinct CDR3 sequences, of which less than 30% were detected only once. The top ten hold about 81% of the sample. Cut back by 0 bases and 0 bases, the V and J ends lie 6 bases apart. The germline V gene provides CDR1 KGHSY and CDR2 FQNENV. The CDR3 measures 15 amino acids from cysteine to phenylalanine. The read is trimmed to its CDR3 DNA, 45 bases read in frame from base 1. The sample's treatment or condition label is to be understood as: in vitro stimulation with specific CMV peptide epitopes to enrich CMV-specific T cells.

The sample was CD8+ T cells from cultured PBMCs, taken from culture after CMV antigen stimulation. This clonotype originated in a human donor in good health (CMV status not recorded). Some clones in this sample may be carry-over from other donors' samples. Recombination linked TRBV16 to TRBJ1-5; no confident D gene assignment can be made. The CDR3: CASSQSPGSNQPQHF. The DNA sequence is TGTGCCAGCAGCCAATCTCCAGGTAGCAATCAGCCCCAGCATTTT. The reference TRBV16 and TRBJ1-5 proteins fill in what lies around the CDR3, so the full variable domain reads GEEVAQTPKHLVRGEGQKAKLYCAPIKGHSYVFWYQQVLKNEFKFLISFQNENVFDETGMPKERFSAKCLPNSPCSLEIQATKLEDSAVYFCASSQSPGSNQPQHFGDGTRLSIL.